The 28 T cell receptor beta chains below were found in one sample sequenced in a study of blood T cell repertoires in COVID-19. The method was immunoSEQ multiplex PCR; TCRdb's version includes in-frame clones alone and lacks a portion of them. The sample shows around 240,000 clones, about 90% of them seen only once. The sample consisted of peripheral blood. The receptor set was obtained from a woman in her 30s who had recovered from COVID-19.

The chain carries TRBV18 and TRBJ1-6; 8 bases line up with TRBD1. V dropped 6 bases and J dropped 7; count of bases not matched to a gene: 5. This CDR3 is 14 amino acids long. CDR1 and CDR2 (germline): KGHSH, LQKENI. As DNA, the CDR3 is TGTGCCAGCTCTTTGGACAGGGTCAATTCACCCCTCCACTTT. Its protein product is CASSLDRVNSPLHF.

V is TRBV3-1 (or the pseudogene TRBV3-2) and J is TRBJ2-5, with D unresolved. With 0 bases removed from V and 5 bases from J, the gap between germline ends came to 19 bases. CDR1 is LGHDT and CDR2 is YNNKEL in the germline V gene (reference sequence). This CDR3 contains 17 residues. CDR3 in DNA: TGTGCCAGCAGCCAAGATAAAGGAACGGTGGTCAGGGAGACCCAGTACTTC. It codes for CASSQDKGTVVRETQYF.

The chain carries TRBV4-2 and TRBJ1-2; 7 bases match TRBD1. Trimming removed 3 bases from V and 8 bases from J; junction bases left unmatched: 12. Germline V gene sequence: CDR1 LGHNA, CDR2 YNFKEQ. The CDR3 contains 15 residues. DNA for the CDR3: TGTGCCAGCAGCCAGGGTCGAGGACAGGAGTACGGCTACACCTTC. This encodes CASSQGRGQEYGYTF.

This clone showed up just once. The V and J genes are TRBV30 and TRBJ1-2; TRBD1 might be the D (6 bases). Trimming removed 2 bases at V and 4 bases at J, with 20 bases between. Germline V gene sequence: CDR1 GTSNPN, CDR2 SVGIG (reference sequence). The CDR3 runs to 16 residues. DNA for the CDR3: TGTGCCTGGAGTCGATCAGATTGGACAGTGCTCTATGGCTACACCTTC. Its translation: CAWSRSDWTVLYGYTF.

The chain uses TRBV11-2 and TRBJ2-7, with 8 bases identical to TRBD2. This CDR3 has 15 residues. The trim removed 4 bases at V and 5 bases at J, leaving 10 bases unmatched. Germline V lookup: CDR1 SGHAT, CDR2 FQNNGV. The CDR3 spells CASSSSPGGLNEQYF. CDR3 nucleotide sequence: TGTGCCAGCAGCTCCTCCCCGGGGGGGCTAAACGAGCAGTACTTC.

CDR3 DNA sequence: TGTGCCAGCAGCGCCCCGCCCAGGGGTTCCTATAATTCACCCCTCCACTTT. It encodes CASSAPPRGSYNSPLHF. The chain recombines TRBV7-9 with TRBJ1-6, with D perhaps matching TRBD1 (6 bases). The V end lost 5 bases, the J end lost 1 base, and 15 bases lay between the germline ends. Germline V gene lookup returns CDR1 SEHNR and CDR2 FQNEAQ (reference sequence). The CDR3 spans 17 residues. Variable domain in full (rest from reference TRBV7-9 and TRBJ1-6): DTGVSQNPRHKITKRGQNVTFRCDPISEHNRLYWYRQTLGQGPEFLTYFQNEAQLEKSRLLSDRFSAERPKGSFSTLEIQRTEQGDSAMYLCASSAPPRGSYNSPLHFGNGTRLTVT.

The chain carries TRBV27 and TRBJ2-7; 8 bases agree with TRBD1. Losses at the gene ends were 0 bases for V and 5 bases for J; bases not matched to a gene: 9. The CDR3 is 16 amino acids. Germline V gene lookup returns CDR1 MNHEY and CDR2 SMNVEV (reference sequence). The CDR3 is CASSLSGQGAIHEQYF. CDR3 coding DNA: TGTGCCAGCAGTTTATCTGGGCAGGGGGCGATCCACGAGCAGTACTTC.

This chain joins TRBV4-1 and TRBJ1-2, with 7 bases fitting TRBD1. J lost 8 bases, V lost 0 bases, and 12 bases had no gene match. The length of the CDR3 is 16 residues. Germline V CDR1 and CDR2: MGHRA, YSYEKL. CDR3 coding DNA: TGCGCCAGCAGCCAAGATTACCAGACAGGGTCAGGGGGCTACACCTTC. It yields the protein CASSQDYQTGSGGYTF.

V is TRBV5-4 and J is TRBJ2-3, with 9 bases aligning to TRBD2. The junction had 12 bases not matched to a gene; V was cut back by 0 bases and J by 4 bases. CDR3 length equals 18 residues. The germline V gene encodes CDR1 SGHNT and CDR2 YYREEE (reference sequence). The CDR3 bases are TGTGCCAGCAGCTTGGTAGTGGGCGGGGGGGCCTTCGCAGATACGCAGTATTTT. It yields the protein CASSLVVGGGAFADTQYF. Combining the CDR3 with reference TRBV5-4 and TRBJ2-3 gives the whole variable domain ETGVTQSPTHLIKTRGQQVTLRCSSQSGHNTVSWYQQALGQGPQFIFQYYREEENGRGNFPPRFSGLQFPNYSSELNVNALELDDSALYLCASSLVVGGGAFADTQYFGPGTRLTVL.

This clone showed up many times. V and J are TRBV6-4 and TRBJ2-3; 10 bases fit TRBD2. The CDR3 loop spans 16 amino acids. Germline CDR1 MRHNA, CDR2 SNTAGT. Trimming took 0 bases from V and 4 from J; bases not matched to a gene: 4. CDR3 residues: CASSDSNSGGSDTQYF. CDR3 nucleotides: TGTGCCAGCAGTGACTCGAATAGCGGGGGGTCAGATACGCAGTATTTT.

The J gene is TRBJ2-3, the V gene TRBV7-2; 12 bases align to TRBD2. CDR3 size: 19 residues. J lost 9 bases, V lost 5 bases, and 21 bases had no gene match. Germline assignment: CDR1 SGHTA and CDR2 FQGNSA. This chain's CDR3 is CASSRPGLAGGRSTSTQYF. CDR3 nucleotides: TGTGCCAGCAGCCGCCCGGGACTAGCGGGTGGCAGGAGCACCTCCACGCAGTATTTT.

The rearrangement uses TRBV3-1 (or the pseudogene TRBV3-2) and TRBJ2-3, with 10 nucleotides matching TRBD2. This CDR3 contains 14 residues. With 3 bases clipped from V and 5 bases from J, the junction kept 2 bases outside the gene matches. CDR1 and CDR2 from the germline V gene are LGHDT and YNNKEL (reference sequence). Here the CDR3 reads CASSHSSGGDTQYF. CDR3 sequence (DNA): TGTGCCAGCAGCCATTCTAGCGGGGGAGATACGCAGTATTTT.

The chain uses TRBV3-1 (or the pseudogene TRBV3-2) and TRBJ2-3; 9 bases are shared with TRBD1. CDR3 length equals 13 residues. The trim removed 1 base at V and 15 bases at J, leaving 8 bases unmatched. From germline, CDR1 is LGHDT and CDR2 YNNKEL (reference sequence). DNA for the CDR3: TGTGCCAGCAGCCAAGGCGGACAGGGGATTTCCTATTTT. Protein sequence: CASSQGGQGISYF.

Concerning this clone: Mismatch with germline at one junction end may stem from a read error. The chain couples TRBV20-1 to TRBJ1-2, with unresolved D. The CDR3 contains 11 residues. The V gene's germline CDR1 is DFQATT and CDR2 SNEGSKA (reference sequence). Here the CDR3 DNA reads TGCAGTGCTAGAGACGAGGTGGCTCCGATCTTC. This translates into CSARDEVAPIF.

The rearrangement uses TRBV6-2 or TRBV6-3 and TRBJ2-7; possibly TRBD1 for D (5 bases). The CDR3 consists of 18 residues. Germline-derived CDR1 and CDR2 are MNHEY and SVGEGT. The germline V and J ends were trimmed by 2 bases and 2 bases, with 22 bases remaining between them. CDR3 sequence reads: CASSYPLGHPKGPYEQYF. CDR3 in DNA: TGTGCCAGCAGTTACCCCCTCGGACATCCCAAAGGTCCCTACGAGCAGTACTTC.

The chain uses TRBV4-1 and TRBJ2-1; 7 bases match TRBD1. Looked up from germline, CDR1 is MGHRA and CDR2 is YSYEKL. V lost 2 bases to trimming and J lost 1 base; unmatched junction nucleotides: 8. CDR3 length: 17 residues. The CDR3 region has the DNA TGCGCCAGCAGCCAAACCCAGGGGGACAGTTCCTACAATGAGCAGTTCTTC. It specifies CASSQTQGDSSYNEQFF.

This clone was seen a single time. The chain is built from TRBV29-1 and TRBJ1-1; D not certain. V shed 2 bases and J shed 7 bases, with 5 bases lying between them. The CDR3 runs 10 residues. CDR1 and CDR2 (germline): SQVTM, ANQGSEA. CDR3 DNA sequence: TGCAGCGTTGAATACGGTGAAGCTTTCTTT. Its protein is CSVEYGEAFF.

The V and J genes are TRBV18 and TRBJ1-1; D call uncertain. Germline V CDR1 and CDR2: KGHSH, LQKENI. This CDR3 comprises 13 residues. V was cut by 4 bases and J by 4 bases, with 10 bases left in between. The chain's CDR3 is CASSRRLITEAFF. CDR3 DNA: TGTGCCAGCTCACGACGACTGATCACTGAAGCTTTCTTT.

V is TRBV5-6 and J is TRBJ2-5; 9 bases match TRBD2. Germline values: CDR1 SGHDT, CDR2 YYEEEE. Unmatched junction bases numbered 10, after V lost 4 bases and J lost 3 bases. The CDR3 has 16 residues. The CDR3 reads CASSLRTSAAEETQYF. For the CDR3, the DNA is TGTGCCAGCAGCCTCCGGACTAGCGCAGCCGAAGAGACCCAGTACTTC.

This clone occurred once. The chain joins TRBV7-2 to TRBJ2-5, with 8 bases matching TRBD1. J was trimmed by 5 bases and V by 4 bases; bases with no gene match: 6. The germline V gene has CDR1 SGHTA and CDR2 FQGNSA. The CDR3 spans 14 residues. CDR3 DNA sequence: TGTGCCAGCAGCTGGGACAGGTTTTCCGAGACCCAGTACTTC. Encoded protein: CASSWDRFSETQYF.

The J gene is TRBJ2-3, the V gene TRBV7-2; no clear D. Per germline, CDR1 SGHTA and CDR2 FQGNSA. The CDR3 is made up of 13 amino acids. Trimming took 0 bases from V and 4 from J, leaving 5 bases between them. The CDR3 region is CASSLAFADTQYF. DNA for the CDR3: TGTGCCAGCAGCTTAGCCTTCGCAGATACGCAGTATTTT.

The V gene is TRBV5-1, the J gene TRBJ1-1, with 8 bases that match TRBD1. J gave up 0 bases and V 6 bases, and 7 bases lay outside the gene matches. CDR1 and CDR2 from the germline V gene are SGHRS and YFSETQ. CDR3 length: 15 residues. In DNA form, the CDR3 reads TGCGCCAGCAAGCCAGGGGACAGGTTGAACACTGAAGCTTTCTTT. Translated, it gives CASKPGDRLNTEAFF.

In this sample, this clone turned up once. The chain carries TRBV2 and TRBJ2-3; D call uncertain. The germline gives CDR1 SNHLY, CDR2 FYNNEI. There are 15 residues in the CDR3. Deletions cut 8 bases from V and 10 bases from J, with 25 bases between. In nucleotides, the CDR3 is TGTGCCAGCTGGGTCTCCGGCATGAAGGAGCCGGCGCAGTATTTT. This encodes CASWVSGMKEPAQYF.

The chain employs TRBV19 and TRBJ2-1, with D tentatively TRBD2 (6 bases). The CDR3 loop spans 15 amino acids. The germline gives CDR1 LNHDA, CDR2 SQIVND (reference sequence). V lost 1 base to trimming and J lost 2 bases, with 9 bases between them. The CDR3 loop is CASSIAGETYNEQFF. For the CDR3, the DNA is TGTGCCAGTAGTATAGCGGGGGAGACCTACAATGAGCAGTTCTTC.

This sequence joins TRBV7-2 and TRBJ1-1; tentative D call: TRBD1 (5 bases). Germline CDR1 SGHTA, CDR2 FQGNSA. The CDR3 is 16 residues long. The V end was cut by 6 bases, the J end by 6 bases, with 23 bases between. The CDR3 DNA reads TGTGCCAGCAGTCCCATAGGAGGGGCCCTTCGTCCTGAAGCTTTCTTT. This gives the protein CASSPIGGALRPEAFF.

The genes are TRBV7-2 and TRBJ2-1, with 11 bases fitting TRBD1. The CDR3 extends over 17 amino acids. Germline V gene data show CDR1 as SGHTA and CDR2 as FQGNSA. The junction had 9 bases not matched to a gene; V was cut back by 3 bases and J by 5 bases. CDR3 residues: CASSLGTGTGGNNEQFF. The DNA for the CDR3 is TGTGCCAGCAGCTTGGGGACCGGGACAGGGGGTAACAATGAGCAGTTCTTC.

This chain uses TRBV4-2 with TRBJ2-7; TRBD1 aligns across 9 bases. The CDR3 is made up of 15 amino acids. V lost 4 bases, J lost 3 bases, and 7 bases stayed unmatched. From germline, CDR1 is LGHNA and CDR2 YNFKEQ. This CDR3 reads CASSPLQGASYEQYF. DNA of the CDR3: TGTGCCAGCAGCCCCTTACAGGGGGCGAGCTACGAGCAGTACTTC.

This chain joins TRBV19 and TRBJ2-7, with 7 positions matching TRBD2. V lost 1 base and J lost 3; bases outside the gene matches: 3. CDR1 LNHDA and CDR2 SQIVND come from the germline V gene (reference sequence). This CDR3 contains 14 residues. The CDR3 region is CASSIVGGNYEQYF. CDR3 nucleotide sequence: TGTGCCAGTAGTATAGTGGGAGGGAACTACGAGCAGTACTTC.